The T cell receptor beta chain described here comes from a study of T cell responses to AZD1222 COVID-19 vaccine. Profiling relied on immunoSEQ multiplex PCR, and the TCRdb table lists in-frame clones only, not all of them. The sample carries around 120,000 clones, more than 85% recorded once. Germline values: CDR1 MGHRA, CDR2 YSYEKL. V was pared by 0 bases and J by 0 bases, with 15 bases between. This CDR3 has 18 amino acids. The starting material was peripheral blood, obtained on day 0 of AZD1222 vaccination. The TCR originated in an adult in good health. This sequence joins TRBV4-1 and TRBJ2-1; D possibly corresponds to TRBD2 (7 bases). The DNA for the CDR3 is TGCGCCAGCAGCCAAGATAGGGGGGGATCGAGCTCCTACAATGAGCAGTTCTTC. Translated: CASSQDRGGSSSYNEQFF.